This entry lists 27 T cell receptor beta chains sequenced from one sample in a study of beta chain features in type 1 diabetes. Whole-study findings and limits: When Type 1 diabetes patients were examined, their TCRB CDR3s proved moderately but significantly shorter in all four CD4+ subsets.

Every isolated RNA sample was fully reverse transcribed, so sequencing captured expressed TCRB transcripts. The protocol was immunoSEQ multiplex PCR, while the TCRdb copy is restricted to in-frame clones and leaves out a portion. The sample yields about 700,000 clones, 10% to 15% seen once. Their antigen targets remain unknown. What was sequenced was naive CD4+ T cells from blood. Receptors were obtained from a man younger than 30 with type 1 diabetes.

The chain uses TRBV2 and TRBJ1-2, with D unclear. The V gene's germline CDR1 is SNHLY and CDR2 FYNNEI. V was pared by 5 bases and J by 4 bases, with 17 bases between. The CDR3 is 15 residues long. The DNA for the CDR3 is TGTGCCAGCAGTCCGCCCCCCCGGGTGGGCTATGGCTACACCTTC. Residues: CASSPPPRVGYGYTF.

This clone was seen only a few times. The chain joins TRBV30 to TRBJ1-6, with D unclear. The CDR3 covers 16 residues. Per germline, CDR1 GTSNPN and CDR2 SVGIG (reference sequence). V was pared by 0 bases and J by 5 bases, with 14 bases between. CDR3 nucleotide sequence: TGTGCCTGGAGTGTACTCGCCGGATTGAATAATTCACCCCTCCACTTT. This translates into CAWSVLAGLNNSPLHF.

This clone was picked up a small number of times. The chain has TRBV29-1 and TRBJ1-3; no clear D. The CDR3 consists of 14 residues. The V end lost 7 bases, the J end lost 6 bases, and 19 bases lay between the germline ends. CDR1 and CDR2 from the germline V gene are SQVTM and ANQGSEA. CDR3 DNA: TGCAGCGGTGCCACCGGTAGTAGCTCAAACACCATATATTTT. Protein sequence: CSGATGSSSNTIYF.

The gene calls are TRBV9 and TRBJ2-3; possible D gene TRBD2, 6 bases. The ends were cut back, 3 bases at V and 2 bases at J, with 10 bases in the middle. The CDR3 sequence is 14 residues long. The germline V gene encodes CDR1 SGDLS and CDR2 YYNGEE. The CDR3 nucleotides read TGTGCCAGCAGCGGACGGGACTTCACAGATACGCAGTATTTT. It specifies CASSGRDFTDTQYF.

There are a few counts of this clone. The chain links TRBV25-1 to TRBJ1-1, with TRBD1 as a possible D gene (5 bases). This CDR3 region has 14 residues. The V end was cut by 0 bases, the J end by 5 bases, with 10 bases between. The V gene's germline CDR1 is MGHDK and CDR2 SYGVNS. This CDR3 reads CASSEYGTGTEAFF. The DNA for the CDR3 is TGTGCCAGCAGTGAATATGGGACGGGGACTGAAGCTTTCTTT.

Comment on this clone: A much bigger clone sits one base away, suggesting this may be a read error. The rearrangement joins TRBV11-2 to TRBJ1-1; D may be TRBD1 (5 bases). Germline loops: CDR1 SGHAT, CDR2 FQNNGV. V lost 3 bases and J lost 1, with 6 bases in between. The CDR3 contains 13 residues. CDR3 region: CASSFQGNTEAFF. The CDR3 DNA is TGTGCCAGCAGCTTTCAGGGGAACACTGAAGCTTTCTTT.

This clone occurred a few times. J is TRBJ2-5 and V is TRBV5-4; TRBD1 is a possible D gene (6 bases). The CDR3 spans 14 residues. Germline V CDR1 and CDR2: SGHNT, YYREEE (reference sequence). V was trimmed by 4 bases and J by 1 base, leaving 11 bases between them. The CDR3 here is CASSQGTSQETQYF. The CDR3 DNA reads TGTGCCAGCAGCCAGGGGACAAGCCAAGAGACCCAGTACTTC.

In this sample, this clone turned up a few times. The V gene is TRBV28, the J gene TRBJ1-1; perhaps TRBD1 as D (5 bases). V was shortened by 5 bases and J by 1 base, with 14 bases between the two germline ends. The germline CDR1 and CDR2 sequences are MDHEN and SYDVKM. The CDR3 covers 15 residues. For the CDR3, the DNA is TGTGCCAGCAGTCCTCATTTGGGACCGAACACTGAAGCTTTCTTT. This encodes CASSPHLGPNTEAFF.

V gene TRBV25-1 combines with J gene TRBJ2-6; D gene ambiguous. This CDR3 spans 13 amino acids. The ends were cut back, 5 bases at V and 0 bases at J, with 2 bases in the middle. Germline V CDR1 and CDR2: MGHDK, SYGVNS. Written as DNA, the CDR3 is TGTGCCAGCAGTCCCTCTGGGGCCAACGTCCTGACTTTC. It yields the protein CASSPSGANVLTF. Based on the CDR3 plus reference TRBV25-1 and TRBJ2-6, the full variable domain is EADIYQTPRYLVIGTGKKITLECSQTMGHDKMYWYQQDPGMELHLIHYSYGVNSTEKGDLSSESTVSRIRTEHFPLTLESARPSHTSQYLCASSPSGANVLTFGAGSRLTVL.

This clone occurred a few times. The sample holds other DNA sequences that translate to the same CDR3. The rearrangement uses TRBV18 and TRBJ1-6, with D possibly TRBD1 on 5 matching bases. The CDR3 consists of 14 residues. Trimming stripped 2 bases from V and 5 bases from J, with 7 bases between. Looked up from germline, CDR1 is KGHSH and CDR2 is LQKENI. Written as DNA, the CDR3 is TGTGCCAGCTCACCAGGGGGAGATAATTCACCCCTCCACTTT. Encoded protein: CASSPGGDNSPLHF. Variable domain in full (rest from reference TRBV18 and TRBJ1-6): NAGVMQNPRHLVRRRGQEARLRCSPMKGHSHVYWYRQLPEEGLKFMVYLQKENIIDESGMPKERFSAEFPKEGPSILRIQQVVRGDSAAYFCASSPGGDNSPLHFGNGTRLTVT.

Here the CDR3 reads CAWGTGSYGYTF. CDR3 in DNA: TGTGCCTGGGGGACAGGCAGCTATGGCTACACCTTC. The chain links TRBV30 to TRBJ1-2, with 8 bases that match TRBD1. CDR1 is GTSNPN and CDR2 is SVGIG in the germline V gene (reference sequence). The CDR3 length is 12 residues. J was trimmed by 4 bases and V by 5 bases; bases with no gene match: 3.

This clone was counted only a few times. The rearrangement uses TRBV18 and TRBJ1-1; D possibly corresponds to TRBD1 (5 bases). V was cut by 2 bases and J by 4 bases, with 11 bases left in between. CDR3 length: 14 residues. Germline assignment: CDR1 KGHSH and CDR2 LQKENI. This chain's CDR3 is CASSPFREFTEAFF. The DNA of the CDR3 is TGTGCCAGCTCACCATTCAGGGAATTCACTGAAGCTTTCTTT.

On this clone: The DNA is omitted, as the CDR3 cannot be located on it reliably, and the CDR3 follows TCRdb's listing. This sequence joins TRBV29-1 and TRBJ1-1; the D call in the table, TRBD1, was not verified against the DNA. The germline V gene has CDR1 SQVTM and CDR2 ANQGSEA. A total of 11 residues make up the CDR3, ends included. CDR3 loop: CSVVGQGASFF.

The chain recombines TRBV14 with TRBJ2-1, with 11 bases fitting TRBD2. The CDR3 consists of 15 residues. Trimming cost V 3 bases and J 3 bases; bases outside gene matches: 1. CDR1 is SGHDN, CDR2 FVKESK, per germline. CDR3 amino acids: CASSHLAGGYNEQFF. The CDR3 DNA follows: TGTGCCAGCAGCCATCTAGCGGGGGGCTACAATGAGCAGTTCTTC.

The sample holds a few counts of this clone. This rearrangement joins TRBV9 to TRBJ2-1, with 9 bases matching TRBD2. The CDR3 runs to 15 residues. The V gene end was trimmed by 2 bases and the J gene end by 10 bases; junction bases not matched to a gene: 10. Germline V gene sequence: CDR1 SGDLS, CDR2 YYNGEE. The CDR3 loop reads CASSVGLAWVGEQFF. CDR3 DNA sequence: TGTGCCAGCAGCGTGGGACTAGCCTGGGTAGGGGAGCAGTTCTTC.

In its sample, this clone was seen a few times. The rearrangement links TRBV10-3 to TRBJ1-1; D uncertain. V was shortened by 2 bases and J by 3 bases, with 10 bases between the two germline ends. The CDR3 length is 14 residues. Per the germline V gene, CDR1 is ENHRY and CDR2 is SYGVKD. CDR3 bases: TGTGCCATCAGTGAGGGGGAGTCCCACACTGAAGCTTTCTTT. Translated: CAISEGESHTEAFF.

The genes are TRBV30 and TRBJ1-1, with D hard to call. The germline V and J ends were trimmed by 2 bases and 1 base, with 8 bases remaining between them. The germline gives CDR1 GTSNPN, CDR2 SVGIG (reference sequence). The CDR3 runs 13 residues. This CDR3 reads CAWSLGKNTEAFF. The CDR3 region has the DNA TGTGCCTGGAGTCTTGGGAAGAACACTGAAGCTTTCTTT.

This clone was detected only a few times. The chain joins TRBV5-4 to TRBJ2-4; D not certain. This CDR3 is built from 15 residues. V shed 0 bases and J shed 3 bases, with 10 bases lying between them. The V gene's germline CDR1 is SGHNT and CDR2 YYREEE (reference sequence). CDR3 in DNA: TGTGCCAGCAGCTTGGTCGGTCGGAGCAAAAACATTCAGTACTTC. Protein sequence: CASSLVGRSKNIQYF.

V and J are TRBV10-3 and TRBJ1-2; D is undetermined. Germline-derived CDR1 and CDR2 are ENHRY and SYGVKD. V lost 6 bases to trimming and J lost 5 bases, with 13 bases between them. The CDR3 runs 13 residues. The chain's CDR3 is CAISLVTDYGYTF. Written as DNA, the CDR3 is TGTGCCATCAGCCTCGTCACAGATTATGGCTACACCTTC.

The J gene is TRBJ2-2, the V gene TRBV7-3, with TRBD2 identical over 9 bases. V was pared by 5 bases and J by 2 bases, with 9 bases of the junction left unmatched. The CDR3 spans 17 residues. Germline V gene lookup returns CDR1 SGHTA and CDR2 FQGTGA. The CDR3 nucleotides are TGTGCCAGCAGCCCCCAATTAGCGGGGGTTAACACCGGGGAGCTGTTTTTT. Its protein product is CASSPQLAGVNTGELFF.

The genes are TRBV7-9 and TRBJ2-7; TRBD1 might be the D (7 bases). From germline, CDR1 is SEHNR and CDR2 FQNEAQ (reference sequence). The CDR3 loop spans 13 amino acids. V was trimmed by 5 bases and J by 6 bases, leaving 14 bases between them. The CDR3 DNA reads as TGTGCCAGCAGCCGACAGGGACTCGGCGAGCAGTACTTC. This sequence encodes CASSRQGLGEQYF. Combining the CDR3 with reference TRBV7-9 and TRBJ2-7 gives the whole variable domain DTGVSQNPRHKITKRGQNVTFRCDPISEHNRLYWYRQTLGQGPEFLTYFQNEAQLEKSRLLSDRFSAERPKGSFSTLEIQRTEQGDSAMYLCASSRQGLGEQYFGPGTRLTVT.

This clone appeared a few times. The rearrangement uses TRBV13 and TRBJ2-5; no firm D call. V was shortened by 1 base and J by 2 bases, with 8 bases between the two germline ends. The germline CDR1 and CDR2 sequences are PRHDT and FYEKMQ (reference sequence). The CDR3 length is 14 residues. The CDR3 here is CASSLAWDQETQYF. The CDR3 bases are TGTGCCAGCAGCTTAGCCTGGGATCAAGAGACCCAGTACTTC.

CDR3: CASSDRRNQETQYF. The CDR3 DNA sequence: TGTGCCAGCAGTGACCGACGGAATCAAGAGACCCAGTACTTC. The V gene is TRBV2, the J gene TRBJ2-5; no reliable D call. From germline, CDR1 is SNHLY and CDR2 FYNNEI. Trimming removed 3 bases at V and 2 bases at J, with 10 bases between. CDR3 length: 14 amino acids.

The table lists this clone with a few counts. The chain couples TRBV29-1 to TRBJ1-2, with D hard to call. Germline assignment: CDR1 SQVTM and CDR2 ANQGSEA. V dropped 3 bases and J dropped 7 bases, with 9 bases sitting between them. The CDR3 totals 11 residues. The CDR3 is CSVESRGGYTF. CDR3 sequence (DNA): TGCAGCGTTGAGAGCCGTGGTGGCTACACCTTC. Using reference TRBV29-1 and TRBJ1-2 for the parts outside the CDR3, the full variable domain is SAVISQKPSRDICQRGTSLTIQCQVDSQVTMMFWYRQQPGQSLTLIATANQGSEATYESGFVIDKFPISRPNLTFSTLTVSNMSPEDSSIYLCSVESRGGYTFGSGTRLTVV.

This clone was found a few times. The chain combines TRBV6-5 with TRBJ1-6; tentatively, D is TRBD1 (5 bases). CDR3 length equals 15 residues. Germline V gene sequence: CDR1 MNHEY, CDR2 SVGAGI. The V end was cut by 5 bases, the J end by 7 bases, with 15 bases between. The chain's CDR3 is CASSPSGGRNSPLHF. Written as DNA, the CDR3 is TGTGCCAGCAGTCCCAGCGGGGGACGAAATTCACCCCTCCACTTT.

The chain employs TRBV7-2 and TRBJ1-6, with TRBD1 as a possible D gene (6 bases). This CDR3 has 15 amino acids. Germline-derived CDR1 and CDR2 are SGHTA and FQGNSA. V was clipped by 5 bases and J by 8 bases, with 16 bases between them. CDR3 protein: CASSGSGHRDSPLHF. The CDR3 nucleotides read TGTGCCAGCAGCGGGTCCGGACACAGGGATTCACCCCTCCACTTT.

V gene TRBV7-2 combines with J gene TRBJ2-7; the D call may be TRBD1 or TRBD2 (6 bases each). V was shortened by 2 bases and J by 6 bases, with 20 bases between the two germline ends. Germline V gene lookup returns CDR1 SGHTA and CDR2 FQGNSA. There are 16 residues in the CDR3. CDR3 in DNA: TGTGCCAGCAGCTTACTGGGCTGGGGGCCGGAGGGCGAGCAGTACTTC. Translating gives CASSLLGWGPEGEQYF.